The 26 T cell receptor beta chains reported below all come from one sample, sequenced in a study of blood T cell repertoires in COVID-19 (dated by TCRdb to about 2020). The library was generated by the immunoSEQ multiplex PCR assay. Imported from immuneACCESS, the table was reduced by TCRdb to in-frame sequences with V and J called. These copies leave out some clones; in studies compared against another copy, an unresolved V gene accounts for under half, and the cause of the remainder is not known. The sample yields roughly 150,000 clones; 80% were counted once. The top ten clones comprise approximately 0.5% of the sample. Specimen: peripheral blood. These receptors all come from a man aged 55-75 years with acute or convalescent COVID-19.

The chain couples TRBV3-1 (or the pseudogene TRBV3-2) to TRBJ1-5, with D possibly being TRBD1 (5 bases). The CDR3 contains 16 residues. V shed 0 bases and J shed 11 bases, with 20 bases lying between them. In germline, CDR1 is LGHDT, CDR2 YNNKEL (reference sequence). CDR3 protein: CASSQEVRQFRTAQHF. The CDR3 DNA reads as TGTGCCAGCAGCCAAGAAGTGAGACAGTTTAGAACGGCCCAGCATTTT.

The J gene is TRBJ2-1, the V gene TRBV4-1; 9 bases map to TRBD2. V gave up 1 base and J gave up 4 bases; unmatched junction bases: 5. CDR1 MGHRA and CDR2 YSYEKL come from the germline V gene. This CDR3 region has 16 residues. The CDR3 region is CASSQVVLAGYNEQFF. The CDR3 nucleotides are TGCGCCAGCAGCCAAGTGGTACTAGCGGGTTACAATGAGCAGTTCTTC.

The chain employs TRBV4-3 and TRBJ1-4; D is ambiguous. Trimming shortened V by 0 bases and J by 8 bases, and 16 bases separated the two germline ends. The germline CDR1 and CDR2 sequences are LGHNA and YSLEER. The CDR3 extends over 16 amino acids. CDR3 nucleotides: TGCGCCAGCAGCCAAGAATGGAGCGGAGGGCGCGAAAAACTGTTTTTT. This codes for CASSQEWSGGREKLFF.

The chain employs TRBV12-5 and TRBJ2-3, with D maybe TRBD1 (6 bases). The CDR3 sequence is 15 residues long. Trimming removed 3 bases from V and 5 bases from J, with 15 bases in between. CDR1 and CDR2 (germline): LGHNT, FRNRAP. The CDR3 DNA reads as TGTGCTAGTGGTTTAAGGGGGTCAACCGGAGATACGCAGTATTTT. Protein sequence: CASGLRGSTGDTQYF.

This chain joins TRBV2 and TRBJ1-4, with D uncertain. CDR1 is SNHLY, CDR2 FYNNEI, per germline. V lost 3 bases to trimming and J lost 4 bases, with 9 bases between them. The CDR3 is 14 residues long. The CDR3 nucleotides are TGTGCCAGCAGTGAGGGCAGCCTTAATGAAAAACTGTTTTTT. This sequence encodes CASSEGSLNEKLFF.

J is TRBJ2-3 and V is TRBV7-3, with 9 bases matching TRBD1. The V and J ends lost 5 bases and 1 base, in that order; junction bases with no gene match: 4. Germline loops: CDR1 SGHTA, CDR2 FQGTGA. The CDR3 is 15 amino acids. The CDR3 DNA is TGTGCCAGCAGCCCAAGGACAGGGGGCACAGATACGCAGTATTTT. Its protein product is CASSPRTGGTDTQYF.

This clone came up a few times. V is TRBV13 and J is TRBJ1-1; no definite D call. CDR3 length equals 17 residues. Germline V gene sequence: CDR1 PRHDT, CDR2 FYEKMQ (reference sequence). V shed 2 bases and J shed 1 base, with 17 bases lying between them. The chain's CDR3 is CASSLQSPFLGNTEAFF. In DNA form, the CDR3 reads TGTGCCAGCAGCTTACAGTCGCCATTCCTTGGGAACACTGAAGCTTTCTTT.

This chain joins TRBV2 and TRBJ2-1; TRBD2 matches at 8 bases. The CDR3 sequence is 14 residues long. CDR1 is SNHLY, CDR2 FYNNEI, per germline. The trim removed 7 bases at V and 0 bases at J, leaving 2 bases unmatched. CDR3 sequence: CASIAGGSYNEQFF. The CDR3 DNA sequence: TGTGCCAGCATCGCGGGAGGCTCCTACAATGAGCAGTTCTTC.

This sequence joins TRBV11-3 and TRBJ2-1; D is unclear. Between the trimmed V and J ends, which lost 0 bases and 10 bases, there was a span of 7 bases. The CDR3 has 12 residues. CDR1 is SGHNT, CDR2 YENEEA, per germline. The CDR3 bases are TGTGCCAGCAGCTTAGAGGGCCGAGAGCAGTTCTTC. As protein: CASSLEGREQFF.

This chain uses TRBV6-5 with TRBJ2-1; 13 positions match TRBD2. The germline gives CDR1 MNHEY, CDR2 SVGAGI. J was trimmed by 5 bases and V by 4 bases; bases with no gene match: 2. The CDR3 contains 15 residues. CDR3 DNA sequence: TGTGCCAGCAGTTTGACTAGCGGGGGGAACAATGAGCAGTTCTTC. Translation gives CASSLTSGGNNEQFF.

V is TRBV9 and J is TRBJ1-5, with D maybe TRBD1 (6 bases). The germline CDR1 and CDR2 sequences are SGDLS and YYNGEE. This CDR3 is built from 16 residues. V dropped 4 bases and J dropped 0 bases, with 14 bases sitting between them. In nucleotides, the CDR3 is TGTGCCAGCAGCCCGAGGACAGACAATAGCAATCAGCCCCAGCATTTT. This sequence encodes CASSPRTDNSNQPQHF.

This clone came up a few times. This chain connects TRBV7-8 to TRBJ1-5, with 7 positions matching TRBD1. Germline values: CDR1 SGHVS, CDR2 FQNEAQ. This CDR3 contains 12 residues. With 5 bases clipped from V and 10 bases from J, the junction kept 5 bases outside the gene matches. The CDR3: CASSTRQGPQHF. The DNA for the CDR3 is TGTGCCAGCAGCACCCGACAGGGCCCCCAGCATTTT.

This rearrangement joins TRBV3-1 (or the pseudogene TRBV3-2) to TRBJ2-3, with unresolved D. The CDR3 totals 12 residues. From germline, CDR1 is LGHDT and CDR2 YNNKEL (reference sequence). Trimming stripped 5 bases from V and 5 bases from J, with 8 bases between. CDR3 DNA: TGTGCCAGCAGCGCCACAATAGATACGCAGTATTTT. Amino acids: CASSATIDTQYF.

V is TRBV6-5 and J is TRBJ1-6, with D possibly being TRBD1 (6 bases). Germline-derived CDR1 and CDR2 are MNHEY and SVGAGI. V lost 8 bases and J lost 5, with 10 bases in between. The CDR3 sequence is 13 residues long. CDR3 loop: CASRQENNSPLHF. Written as DNA, the CDR3 is TGTGCCAGCCGACAGGAAAATAATTCACCCCTCCACTTT.

The J gene is TRBJ1-4, the V gene TRBV20-1, with TRBD1 matching 9 bases. The CDR3 is 13 residues long. Germline V gene lookup returns CDR1 DFQATT and CDR2 SNEGSKA (reference sequence). V gave up 3 bases and J gave up 7 bases; unmatched junction bases: 3. Written as DNA, the CDR3 is TGCAGTGCTAGTCGACAGGGGGGTGAAAAACTGTTTTTT. This codes for CSASRQGGEKLFF.

The chain has TRBV27 and TRBJ1-2; maybe TRBD1 (6 bases). This CDR3 region has 17 residues. Trimming took 6 bases from V and 0 from J, leaving 20 bases between them. CDR1 is MNHEY and CDR2 is SMNVEV in the germline V gene (reference sequence). CDR3 region: CASSRHTGQTTNYGYTF. The CDR3 bases are TGTGCCAGCAGCCGACACACAGGACAGACTACTAACTATGGCTACACCTTC.

J is TRBJ1-1 and V is TRBV27; tentatively, D is TRBD1 (6 bases). V shed 3 bases and J shed 7 bases, with 15 bases lying between them. The CDR3 extends over 14 amino acids. Germline loops: CDR1 MNHEY, CDR2 SMNVEV (reference sequence). The CDR3 loop is CASSFRGTKFEAFF. In nucleotides, the CDR3 is TGTGCCAGCAGTTTTAGGGGGACGAAGTTTGAAGCTTTCTTT.

The chain uses TRBV6-2 or TRBV6-3 and TRBJ2-7, with D perhaps matching TRBD2 (5 bases). The germline V gene has CDR1 MNHEY and CDR2 SVGEGT. There are 16 residues in the CDR3. V gave up 2 bases and J gave up 2 bases, with 16 bases separating them. CDR3: CASSYVAAEGTYEQYF. The DNA for the CDR3 is TGTGCCAGCAGTTACGTTGCGGCCGAGGGCACCTACGAGCAGTACTTC.

CDR3 in DNA: TGTGCCAGCACCCTTTCGGGTGGGGAGGGCTATGGCTACACCTTC. It codes for CASTLSGGEGYGYTF. The chain joins TRBV28 to TRBJ1-2, with no clear D. Germline V gene data show CDR1 as MDHEN and CDR2 as SYDVKM. This CDR3 contains 15 residues. Deletions cut 7 bases from V and 4 bases from J, with 19 bases between.

The chain uses TRBV4-2 and TRBJ1-1; the D gene is possibly TRBD1 (6 bases). Trimming stripped 0 bases from V and 2 bases from J, with 10 bases between. The CDR3 covers 15 residues. Germline V CDR1 and CDR2: LGHNA, YNFKEQ. The CDR3 region has the DNA TGTGCCAGCAGCCAAGAAACAGGGATAAACACTGAAGCTTTCTTT. Its protein product is CASSQETGINTEAFF.

This chain joins TRBV6-1 and TRBJ2-1; D possibly corresponds to TRBD2 (5 bases). Germline-derived CDR1 and CDR2 are MNHNS and SASEGT. CDR3 length equals 13 residues. V was clipped by 0 bases and J by 12 bases, with 12 bases between them. The CDR3 DNA reads TGTGCCAGCAGTGAAGCCCCTAGCCGGGGGCAGTTCTTC. It codes for CASSEAPSRGQFF.

The chain links TRBV19 to TRBJ2-6; D unclear. This CDR3 spans 13 amino acids. V dropped 3 bases and J dropped 4 bases, with 4 bases sitting between them. Germline CDR1 is LNHDA and CDR2 is SQIVND (reference sequence). CDR3 region: CASSIPGANVLTF. CDR3 sequence (DNA): TGTGCCAGTAGTATTCCAGGGGCCAACGTCCTGACTTTC. The full variable domain, rest sourced from reference TRBV19 and TRBJ2-6, is DGGITQSPKYLFRKEGQNVTLSCEQNLNHDAMYWYRQDPGQGLRLIYYSQIVNDFQKGDIAEGYSVSREKKESFPLTVTSAQKNPTAFYLCASSIPGANVLTFGAGSRLTVL.

This rearrangement joins TRBV10-3 to TRBJ1-1; TRBD1 matches at 9 bases. The CDR3 has 14 amino acids. J was trimmed by 4 bases and V by 4 bases; bases with no gene match: 4. Germline loops: CDR1 ENHRY, CDR2 SYGVKD. The CDR3 DNA follows: TGTGCCATCAGTGTCTCGGACAGGGGCACTGAAGCTTTCTTT. Its protein is CAISVSDRGTEAFF.

This clone is a singleton in its sample. This chain connects TRBV5-4 to TRBJ2-7; TRBD1 agrees at 11 bases. Trimming took 5 bases from V and 7 from J; bases not matched to a gene: 14. CDR3 length: 16 residues. Germline V gene data show CDR1 as SGHNT and CDR2 as YYREEE (reference sequence). CDR3 sequence reads: CASSQSTGTGGREQYF. In DNA form, the CDR3 reads TGTGCCAGCAGTCAATCCACCGGGACAGGGGGAAGAGAGCAGTACTTC.

The chain uses TRBV7-2 and TRBJ1-1; 7 bases line up with TRBD1. CDR1 and CDR2 (germline): SGHTA, FQGNSA. The CDR3 totals 15 residues. After removal of 5 bases from V and 4 bases from J, the junction contained 10 bases not matched to a gene. The CDR3: CASSPDRERGTEAFF. CDR3 DNA sequence: TGTGCCAGCAGCCCAGACAGGGAGAGGGGCACTGAAGCTTTCTTT. Complete variable domain (other parts from reference TRBV7-2 and TRBJ1-1): GAGVSQSPSNKVTEKGKDVELRCDPISGHTALYWYRQSLGQGLEFLIYFQGNSAPDKSGLPSDRFSAERTGGSVSTLTIQRTQQEDSAVYLCASSPDRERGTEAFFGQGTRLTVV.

The chain combines TRBV7-9 with TRBJ2-2, with 7 bases identical to TRBD1. Germline assignment: CDR1 SEHNR and CDR2 FQNEAQ (reference sequence). Trimming removed 9 bases from V and 1 base from J; junction bases left unmatched: 2. The CDR3 loop spans 13 amino acids. The CDR3 reads CARQGMNTGELFF. CDR3 nucleotide sequence: TGTGCCAGACAGGGGATGAACACCGGGGAGCTGTTTTTT.